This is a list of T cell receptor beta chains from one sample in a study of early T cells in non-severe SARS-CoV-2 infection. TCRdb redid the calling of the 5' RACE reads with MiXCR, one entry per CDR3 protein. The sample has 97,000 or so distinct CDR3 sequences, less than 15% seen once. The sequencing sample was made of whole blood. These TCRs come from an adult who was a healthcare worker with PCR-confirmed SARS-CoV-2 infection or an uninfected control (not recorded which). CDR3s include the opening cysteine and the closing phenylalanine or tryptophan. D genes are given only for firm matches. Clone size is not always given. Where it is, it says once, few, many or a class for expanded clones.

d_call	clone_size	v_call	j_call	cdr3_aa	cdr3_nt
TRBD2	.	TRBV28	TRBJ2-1	CASSLSGRYGEQFF	TGTGCCAGCAGTTTATCCGGGAGGTATGGAGAGCAGTTCTTC
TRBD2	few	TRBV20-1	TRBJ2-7	CSAPLAGGPGEQYF	TGCAGTGCTCCCCTAGCGGGAGGGCCGGGGGAGCAGTACTTC
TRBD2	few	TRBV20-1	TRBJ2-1	CSARSPSGGSYNEQFF	TGCAGTGCTAGATCGCCTAGCGGGGGCTCCTACAATGAGCAGTTCTTC
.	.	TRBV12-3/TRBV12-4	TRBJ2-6	CASSPRDGGANVLTF	TGTGCCAGCAGTCCCCGGGACGGTGGGGCCAACGTCCTGACTTTC
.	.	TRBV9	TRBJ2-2	CASSPSPSGELFF	TGTGCCAGCAGCCCCAGTCCCTCTGGGGAGCTGTTTTTT
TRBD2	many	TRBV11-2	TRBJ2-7	CASSPSPEREAEQYF	TGTGCCAGCAGCCCCTCCCCTGAGCGGGAGGCCGAGCAGTACTTC
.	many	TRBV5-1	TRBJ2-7	CASSLGDRVAYEQYF	TGCGCCAGCAGCTTGGGGGACCGGGTTGCCTACGAGCAGTACTTC
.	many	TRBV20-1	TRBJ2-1	CSAPLGLSYNEQFF	TGCAGTGCTCCCTTGGGACTCTCCTACAATGAGCAGTTCTTC
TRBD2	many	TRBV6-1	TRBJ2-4	CASSGGGAKNIQYF	TGTGCCAGCAGTGGCGGGGGAGCCAAAAACATTCAGTACTTC
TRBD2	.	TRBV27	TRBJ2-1	CASSPGLGTPFF	TGTGCCAGCAGTCCGGGACTAGGAACCCCATTCTTC
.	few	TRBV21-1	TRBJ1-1	CASSTITGVTEAFF	TGTGCCAGCAGCACCATTACGGGGGTGACTGAAGCTTTCTTT
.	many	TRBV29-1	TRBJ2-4	CSVGGIDKNIQYF	TGCAGCGTTGGAGGGATCGACAAAAACATTCAGTACTTC
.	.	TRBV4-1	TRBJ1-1	CASSQELFGGNTEAFF	TGCGCCAGCAGCCAAGAACTTTTCGGGGGGAACACTGAAGCTTTCTTT
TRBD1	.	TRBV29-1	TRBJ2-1	CSVRQGINNEQFF	TGCAGCGTAAGACAGGGGATCAACAATGAGCAGTTCTTC
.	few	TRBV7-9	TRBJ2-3	CASSLATPGTDTQYF	TGTGCCAGCAGCTTAGCCACCCCGGGCACAGATACGCAGTATTTT
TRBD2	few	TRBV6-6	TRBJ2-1	CASRLGTSRWPTYNEQFF	TGTGCCAGCAGGCTCGGGACTAGCAGGTGGCCGACCTACAATGAGCAGTTCTTC
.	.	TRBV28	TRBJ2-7	CASSLGGPNLYEQYF	TGTGCCAGCAGTTTAGGGGGACCTAACCTCTACGAGCAGTACTTC
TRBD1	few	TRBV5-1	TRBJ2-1	CASSLVPQGAHNEQFF	TGCGCCAGCAGCTTAGTACCACAGGGGGCACACAATGAGCAGTTCTTC
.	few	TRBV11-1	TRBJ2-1	CASSFTSGNEQFF	TGTGCCAGCAGCTTCACCTCCGGCAATGAGCAGTTCTTC
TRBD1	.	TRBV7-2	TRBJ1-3	CASSPGQAVNTIYF	TGTGCCAGCAGCCCGGGACAGGCGGTAAACACCATATATTTT
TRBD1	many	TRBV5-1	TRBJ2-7	CASSLAEAGGYEQYF	TGCGCCAGCAGCTTGGCCGAGGCAGGGGGCTACGAGCAGTACTTC
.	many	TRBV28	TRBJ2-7	CASSVGLFREQYF	TGTGCCAGCAGTGTGGGGCTGTTCCGCGAGCAGTACTTC
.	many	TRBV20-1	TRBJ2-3	CSARGGEGTDTQYF	TGCAGTGCTAGGGGCGGGGAAGGAACAGATACGCAGTATTTT
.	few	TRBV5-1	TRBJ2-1	CASSLGLFDEQFF	TGCGCCAGCAGCTTGGGACTCTTCGATGAGCAGTTCTTC
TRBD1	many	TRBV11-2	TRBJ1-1	CASTGQGVNTEAFF	TGTGCCAGCACCGGACAGGGAGTGAACACTGAAGCTTTCTTT
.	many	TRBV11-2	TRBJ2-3	CASSSLRGKGDTQYF	TGTGCCAGCAGCTCCCTAAGGGGGAAGGGGGATACGCAGTATTTT
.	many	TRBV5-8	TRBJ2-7	CASRLLLQGRNTENEQYF	TGTGCCAGCAGACTGTTACTACAGGGTAGGAATACTGAAAACGAGCAGTACTTC
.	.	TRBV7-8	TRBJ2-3	CASSLAGDGTDTQYF	TGTGCCAGCAGCTTAGCGGGAGATGGCACAGATACGCAGTATTTT
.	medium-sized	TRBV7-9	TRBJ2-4	CASSLVSGINIQYF	TGTGCCAGCAGCTTGGTTTCAGGGATAAACATTCAGTACTTC
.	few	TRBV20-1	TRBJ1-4	CSAREVSGNEKLFF	TGCAGTGCTAGAGAGGTGTCCGGTAATGAAAAACTGTTTTTT
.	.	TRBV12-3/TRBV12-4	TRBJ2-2	CASSLGGGNGELFF	TGTGCCAGCAGTTTGGGAGGGGGGAACGGGGAGCTGTTTTTT
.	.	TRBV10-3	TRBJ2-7	CAISEANRKGYEQYF	TGTGCCATCAGTGAGGCTAACAGGAAGGGCTACGAGCAGTACTTC
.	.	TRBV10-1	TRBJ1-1	CASREHWNTEAFF	TGCGCCAGCAGAGAACATTGGAACACTGAAGCTTTCTTT
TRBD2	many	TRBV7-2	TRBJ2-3	CASSLALLAGDTQYF	TGTGCCAGCAGCTTAGCGCTACTAGCGGGAGATACGCAGTATTTT
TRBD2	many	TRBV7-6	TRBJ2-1	CASSTLAGTYNEQFF	TGTGCCAGCAGCACCCTAGCGGGGACCTACAATGAGCAGTTCTTC
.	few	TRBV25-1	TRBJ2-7	CASSTRQVPYEQYF	TGTGCCAGCAGTACGCGACAGGTCCCCTACGAGCAGTACTTC
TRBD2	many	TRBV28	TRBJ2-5	CASTNIGASGGETQYF	TGTGCCAGCACCAATATAGGGGCCTCGGGGGGAGAGACCCAGTACTTC
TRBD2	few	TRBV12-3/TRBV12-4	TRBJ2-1	CASSISGTGYNEQFF	TGTGCCAGCAGCATTAGCGGGACGGGTTACAATGAGCAGTTCTTC
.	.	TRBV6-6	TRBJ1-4	CASSYGRMNEKLFF	TGTGCCAGCAGTTACGGGCGGATGAATGAAAAACTGTTTTTT
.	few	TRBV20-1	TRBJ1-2	CSARDGTAVYGYTF	TGCAGTGCTAGAGATGGAACGGCAGTCTATGGCTACACCTTC
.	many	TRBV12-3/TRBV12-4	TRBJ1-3	CASRSDSKGNTIYF	TGTGCCAGCAGGTCGGACTCGAAGGGAAACACCATATATTTT
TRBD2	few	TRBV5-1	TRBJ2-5	CASSSSIRAGGKETQYF	TGCGCCAGCAGCTCCTCCATTCGAGCGGGAGGCAAAGAGACCCAGTACTTC
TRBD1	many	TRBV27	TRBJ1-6	CASKGARNSPLHF	TGTGCCAGCAAGGGGGCCCGGAATTCACCCCTCCACTTT
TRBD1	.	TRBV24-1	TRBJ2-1	CATSDRGTTDEQFF	TGTGCCACCTCGGACAGGGGAACGACGGATGAGCAGTTCTTC
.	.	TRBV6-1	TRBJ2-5	CASSEPSWYQETQYF	TGTGCCAGCAGTGAACCATCCTGGTACCAAGAGACCCAGTACTTC
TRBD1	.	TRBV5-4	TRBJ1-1	CASSLVAGTGDIAEAFF	TGTGCCAGCAGCTTAGTCGCTGGGACAGGGGATATCGCTGAAGCTTTCTTT
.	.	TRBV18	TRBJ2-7	CASSPGTPHHEQYF	TGTGCCAGCTCACCTGGGACACCCCACCACGAGCAGTACTTC
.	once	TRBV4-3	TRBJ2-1	CASSGVGDEQFF	TGCGCCAGCAGCGGCGTAGGCGATGAGCAGTTCTTC
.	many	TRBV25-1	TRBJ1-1	CASSEGSAMNTEAFF	TGTGCCAGCAGTGAAGGGTCAGCTATGAACACTGAAGCTTTCTTT
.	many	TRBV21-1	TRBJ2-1	CASSNLRENSYNEQFF	TGTGCCAGCAGCAACCTTAGGGAAAACTCCTACAATGAGCAGTTCTTC
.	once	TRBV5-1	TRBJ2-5	CASSFVPLGKETQYF	TGCGCCAGCAGCTTCGTCCCTTTAGGCAAAGAGACCCAGTACTTC
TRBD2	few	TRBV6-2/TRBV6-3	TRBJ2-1	CASSSSGGSYNEQFF	TGTGCCAGCAGTTCCAGCGGGGGCTCCTACAATGAGCAGTTCTTC
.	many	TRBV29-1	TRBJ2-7	CSVEDLNNPYEQYF	TGCAGCGTTGAAGATCTGAACAACCCCTACGAGCAGTACTTC